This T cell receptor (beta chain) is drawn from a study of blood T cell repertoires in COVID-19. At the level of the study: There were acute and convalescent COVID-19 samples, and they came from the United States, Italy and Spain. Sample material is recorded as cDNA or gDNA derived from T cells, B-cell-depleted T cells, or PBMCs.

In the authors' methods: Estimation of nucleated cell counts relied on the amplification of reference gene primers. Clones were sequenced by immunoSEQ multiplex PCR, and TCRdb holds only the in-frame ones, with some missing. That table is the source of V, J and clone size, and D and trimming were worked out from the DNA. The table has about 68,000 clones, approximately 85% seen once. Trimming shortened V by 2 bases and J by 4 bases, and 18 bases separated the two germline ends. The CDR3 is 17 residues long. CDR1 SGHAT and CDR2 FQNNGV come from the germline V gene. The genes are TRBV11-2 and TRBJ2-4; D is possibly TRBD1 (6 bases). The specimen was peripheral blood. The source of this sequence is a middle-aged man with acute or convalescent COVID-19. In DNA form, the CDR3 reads TGTGCCAGCAGCTTAAGGGGGTCGGTGTCGGGAAAAAACATTCAGTACTTC. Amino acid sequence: CASSLRGSVSGKNIQYF.